This TCR beta chain was captured by sequencing in a study of blood T cells in healthy people across ages. The CDR3 is 13 amino acids. V lost 8 bases to trimming and J lost 12 bases, with 26 bases between them. The germline V gene has CDR1 SQVTM and CDR2 ANQGSEA. Together with a sample-barcoded 5' primer, a J-beta primer mix was included in a second PCR lasting about 6 to 11 cycles. Each CDR3 protein is one row after TCRdb ran MiXCR on the 5' RACE reads. In the table there are 650,000 to 800,000 distinct CDR3 sequences, roughly half of which are singletons. Peripheral blood samples of 9 to 10 milliliters were drawn from each donor.

The chain carries TRBV29-1 and TRBJ2-7; possibly TRBD2 for D (7 bases). Specimen: blood. The sequence came from a woman older than 75 in good health. CDR3 nucleotide sequence: TGCAGCTCGCGGAAGGGGGGGCGAGAGACCCGGTACTTC. Translated, it gives CSSRKGGRETRYF.